These T cell receptor beta chains were read from a single sample in a study of blood T cell repertoires in COVID-19. Repertoires were generated with immunoSEQ multiplex PCR, while TCRdb's copy carries only in-frame clones and drops some. The table has roughly 55,000 clones, 70% to 80% seen once. Sequencing was done on a sample of peripheral blood. The receptors originated from a human donor in a cohort sampled during active COVID-19. Both conserved end residues are part of each CDR3. Each record gives: D gene, J gene, clone size, V gene, CDR3 protein, CDR3 DNA. A D gene is named only where the DNA matches it firmly. Some rows have no size entry. The others give once, few or many, or a class for an expanded clone.

d_gene: .
j_gene: TRBJ2-2
abundance: many
v_gene: TRBV7-8
CDR3aa: CASSLNGKNTGELFF
CDR3nt: TGTGCCAGCAGCTTGAACGGGAAGAACACCGGGGAGCTGTTTTTT

d_gene: TRBD2
j_gene: TRBJ2-3
abundance: .
v_gene: TRBV7-2
CDR3aa: CASSGGWAGGPGDTQYF
CDR3nt: TGTGCCAGCAGCGGTGGTTGGGCGGGAGGGCCCGGAGATACGCAGTATTTT

d_gene: .
j_gene: TRBJ2-7
abundance: .
v_gene: TRBV12-2
CDR3aa: CASRLKGGSNEQYF
CDR3nt: TGTGCAAGTCGCTTAAAGGGGGGGAGCAACGAGCAGTACTTC

d_gene: .
j_gene: TRBJ1-4
abundance: .
v_gene: TRBV7-9
CDR3aa: CASSLATDNEKLFF
CDR3nt: TGTGCCAGCAGCTTAGCGACAGATAATGAAAAACTGTTTTTT

d_gene: .
j_gene: TRBJ1-1
abundance: .
v_gene: TRBV19
CDR3aa: CASSMLQALVTEAFF
CDR3nt: TGTGCCAGTAGTATGTTACAGGCCCTGGTCACTGAAGCTTTCTTT

d_gene: .
j_gene: TRBJ2-1
abundance: few
v_gene: TRBV13
CDR3aa: CASSIAVSSYNEQFF
CDR3nt: TGTGCCAGCAGCATAGCGGTTAGCTCCTACAATGAGCAGTTCTTC

d_gene: TRBD2
j_gene: TRBJ2-1
abundance: .
v_gene: TRBV11-2
CDR3aa: CASSLTSGTYNEQFF
CDR3nt: TGTGCCAGCAGCTTAACTAGCGGAACCTACAATGAGCAGTTCTTC

d_gene: TRBD1
j_gene: TRBJ1-4
abundance: few
v_gene: TRBV29-1
CDR3aa: CSATGTGMKKLFF
CDR3nt: TGCAGCGCCACCGGGACAGGGATGAAAAAACTGTTTTTT

d_gene: TRBD2
j_gene: TRBJ2-5
abundance: .
v_gene: TRBV5-8
CDR3aa: CASSFGTSGREETQYF
CDR3nt: TGTGCCAGCAGCTTCGGGACTAGCGGGAGAGAAGAGACCCAGTACTTC

d_gene: TRBD2
j_gene: TRBJ2-1
abundance: .
v_gene: TRBV7-2
CDR3aa: CASSLIREGEQFF
CDR3nt: TGTGCCAGCAGCCTCATCAGGGAGGGTGAGCAGTTCTTC

d_gene: TRBD1
j_gene: TRBJ2-6
abundance: .
v_gene: TRBV5-5
CDR3aa: CASSSVGGTGVANVLTF
CDR3nt: TGTGCCAGCAGCTCGGTGGGGGGGACAGGGGTGGCCAACGTCCTGACTTTC

d_gene: TRBD2
j_gene: TRBJ2-5
abundance: .
v_gene: TRBV7-2
CDR3aa: CASSRAGGETQYF
CDR3nt: TGTGCCAGCAGCAGGGCGGGGGGAGAGACCCAGTACTTC

d_gene: TRBD1
j_gene: TRBJ1-2
abundance: .
v_gene: TRBV28
CDR3aa: CAITDRGPGGYTF
CDR3nt: TGTGCCATCACGGACAGGGGGCCGGGTGGCTACACCTTC

d_gene: TRBD1
j_gene: TRBJ1-1
abundance: many
v_gene: TRBV18
CDR3aa: CASSPRDRENTEAFF
CDR3nt: TGTGCCAGCTCACCCCGGGACAGAGAGAACACTGAAGCTTTCTTT

d_gene: .
j_gene: TRBJ2-3
abundance: .
v_gene: TRBV11-2
CDR3aa: CASSLSGGPTGGTQYF
CDR3nt: TGTGCCAGCAGCTTAAGTGGCGGGCCGACCGGGGGTACGCAGTATTTT

d_gene: .
j_gene: TRBJ2-5
abundance: .
v_gene: TRBV27
CDR3aa: CASTLRGTAGGETQYF
CDR3nt: TGTGCCAGCACCTTGCGAGGGACCGCCGGGGGAGAGACCCAGTACTTC

d_gene: TRBD1
j_gene: TRBJ1-5
abundance: .
v_gene: TRBV6-6
CDR3aa: CASSTGQNNQPQHF
CDR3nt: TGTGCCAGCAGTACGGGACAGAACAATCAGCCCCAGCATTTT

d_gene: .
j_gene: TRBJ2-6
abundance: many
v_gene: TRBV5-6
CDR3aa: CASSPGTFNRANVLTF
CDR3nt: TGTGCCAGCAGCCCCGGGACTTTCAACAGGGCCAACGTCCTGACTTTC

d_gene: TRBD1
j_gene: TRBJ2-3
abundance: .
v_gene: TRBV5-5
CDR3aa: CASSLIGQGHTDTQYF
CDR3nt: TGTGCCAGCAGCTTGATAGGACAGGGTCACACAGATACGCAGTATTTT

d_gene: .
j_gene: TRBJ2-6
abundance: .
v_gene: TRBV5-8
CDR3aa: CASSSGIWGWSGANVLTF
CDR3nt: TGTGCCAGCAGCTCGGGGATCTGGGGTTGGTCTGGGGCCAACGTCCTGACTTTC

d_gene: TRBD1
j_gene: TRBJ1-2
abundance: few
v_gene: TRBV28
CDR3aa: CASSLRDRGGNGYTF
CDR3nt: TGTGCCAGCAGTTTGAGGGACAGGGGAGGAAATGGCTACACCTTC

d_gene: .
j_gene: TRBJ2-7
abundance: .
v_gene: TRBV2
CDR3aa: CASSLAQAYEQYF
CDR3nt: TGTGCCAGCAGTCTCGCTCAGGCCTACGAGCAGTACTTC

d_gene: .
j_gene: TRBJ1-1
abundance: once
v_gene: TRBV27
CDR3aa: CASRLPGAEAFF
CDR3nt: TGTGCCAGCAGACTCCCAGGGGCTGAAGCTTTCTTT

d_gene: .
j_gene: TRBJ1-1
abundance: once
v_gene: TRBV18
CDR3aa: CASSPAQAGTEAFF
CDR3nt: TGTGCCAGCTCACCAGCCCAAGCGGGCACTGAAGCTTTCTTT

d_gene: .
j_gene: TRBJ2-2
abundance: .
v_gene: TRBV2
CDR3aa: CASSFGIGAGELFF
CDR3nt: TGTGCCAGCAGTTTCGGCATAGGGGCCGGGGAGCTGTTTTTT

d_gene: .
j_gene: TRBJ1-3
abundance: .
v_gene: TRBV28
CDR3aa: CASSPGRGEGFGNTIYF
CDR3nt: TGTGCCAGCAGTCCCGGACGGGGGGAAGGATTTGGAAACACCATATATTTT

d_gene: .
j_gene: TRBJ2-1
abundance: .
v_gene: TRBV27
CDR3aa: CASRLSENYNEQFF
CDR3nt: TGTGCCAGCCGACTTTCGGAGAACTACAATGAGCAGTTCTTC

d_gene: TRBD2
j_gene: TRBJ2-4
abundance: .
v_gene: TRBV2
CDR3aa: CASSREGGSAKNIQYF
CDR3nt: TGTGCCAGCAGCCGGGAGGGGGGTTCGGCCAAAAACATTCAGTACTTC

d_gene: .
j_gene: TRBJ1-3
abundance: .
v_gene: TRBV5-5
CDR3aa: CASTSLTLGGGNTIYF
CDR3nt: TGTGCCAGCACCTCTTTAACCCTCGGGGGGGGAAACACCATATATTTT

d_gene: TRBD1
j_gene: TRBJ2-7
abundance: once
v_gene: TRBV6-6
CDR3aa: CASSRQGNRDEQYF
CDR3nt: TGTGCCAGCAGCAGACAGGGAAATAGGGACGAGCAGTACTTC

d_gene: TRBD1
j_gene: TRBJ1-2
abundance: .
v_gene: TRBV6-2/TRBV6-3
CDR3aa: CASSYPPGQDLPFYGYTF
CDR3nt: TGTGCCAGCAGTTACCCACCCGGACAGGATCTCCCCTTCTATGGCTACACCTTC

d_gene: TRBD2
j_gene: TRBJ2-7
abundance: .
v_gene: TRBV6-4
CDR3aa: CASSPLAGAHEQYF
CDR3nt: TGTGCCAGCAGCCCTCTAGCGGGAGCCCACGAGCAGTACTTC

d_gene: .
j_gene: TRBJ2-2
abundance: .
v_gene: TRBV20-1
CDR3aa: CSASLAGARTGELFF
CDR3nt: TGCAGTGCTAGTTTGGCAGGGGCTCGAACCGGGGAGCTGTTTTTT

d_gene: .
j_gene: TRBJ2-3
abundance: few
v_gene: TRBV4-3
CDR3aa: CASSQVESDTQYF
CDR3nt: TGCGCCAGCAGCCAAGTAGAATCCGATACGCAGTATTTT

d_gene: TRBD2
j_gene: TRBJ2-1
abundance: .
v_gene: TRBV6-6
CDR3aa: CASSPLAGAYNEQFF
CDR3nt: TGTGCCAGCAGTCCCCTAGCGGGAGCCTACAATGAGCAGTTCTTC

d_gene: .
j_gene: TRBJ2-1
abundance: once
v_gene: TRBV4-3
CDR3aa: CASSQDGATSYNEQFF
CDR3nt: TGCGCCAGCAGCCAAGATGGAGCGACGTCCTACAATGAGCAGTTCTTC

d_gene: TRBD2
j_gene: TRBJ2-7
abundance: .
v_gene: TRBV6-5
CDR3aa: CASSWLAGNYEQYF
CDR3nt: TGTGCCAGCAGTTGGCTAGCGGGGAACTACGAGCAGTACTTC

d_gene: TRBD2
j_gene: TRBJ2-1
abundance: .
v_gene: TRBV30
CDR3aa: CAFQREGHEQFF
CDR3nt: TGTGCCTTCCAGCGGGAAGGCCACGAGCAGTTCTTC

d_gene: TRBD1
j_gene: TRBJ1-5
abundance: .
v_gene: TRBV7-8
CDR3aa: CASSLATGGRGQPQHF
CDR3nt: TGTGCCAGCAGCTTAGCGACAGGGGGTCGAGGTCAGCCCCAGCATTTT

d_gene: .
j_gene: TRBJ1-2
abundance: .
v_gene: TRBV19
CDR3aa: CASSIWDTQNYGYTF
CDR3nt: TGTGCCAGTAGTATATGGGACACCCAAAACTATGGCTACACCTTC

d_gene: .
j_gene: TRBJ2-3
abundance: .
v_gene: TRBV10-1
CDR3aa: CASSEGGPDTQYF
CDR3nt: TGCGCCAGCAGTGAAGGGGGACCAGATACGCAGTATTTT

d_gene: .
j_gene: TRBJ2-1
abundance: once
v_gene: TRBV7-2
CDR3aa: CASSLGHPSYNEQFF
CDR3nt: TGTGCCAGCAGCTTGGGGCACCCCTCCTACAATGAGCAGTTCTTC

d_gene: TRBD2
j_gene: TRBJ2-7
abundance: few
v_gene: TRBV19
CDR3aa: CASSALAGVVEQYF
CDR3nt: TGTGCCAGTAGTGCACTAGCGGGAGTAGTCGAGCAGTACTTC

d_gene: .
j_gene: TRBJ2-2
abundance: once
v_gene: TRBV7-8
CDR3aa: CASSLALAVNTGELFF
CDR3nt: TGTGCCAGCAGCTTAGCGTTAGCGGTTAACACCGGGGAGCTGTTTTTT

d_gene: .
j_gene: TRBJ1-1
abundance: .
v_gene: TRBV7-2
CDR3aa: CASSLHRGTEAFF
CDR3nt: TGTGCCAGCAGCTTACATAGGGGGACTGAAGCTTTCTTT

d_gene: TRBD1
j_gene: TRBJ1-6
abundance: .
v_gene: TRBV6-5
CDR3aa: CAVRPQGASNSPLHF
CDR3nt: TGTGCCGTCCGGCCGCAGGGGGCTAGTAATTCACCCCTCCACTTT

d_gene: TRBD1
j_gene: TRBJ2-7
abundance: .
v_gene: TRBV5-5
CDR3aa: CASSFLWTGGTEQYF
CDR3nt: TGTGCCAGCAGCTTCCTCTGGACAGGGGGCACCGAGCAGTACTTC

d_gene: TRBD1
j_gene: TRBJ1-1
abundance: .
v_gene: TRBV6-5
CDR3aa: CASRDGDRENTEAFF
CDR3nt: TGTGCCAGCAGAGACGGGGACAGGGAGAACACTGAAGCTTTCTTT

d_gene: .
j_gene: TRBJ2-7
abundance: .
v_gene: TRBV7-9
CDR3aa: CASSGSRYEQYF
CDR3nt: TGTGCCAGCAGCGGTAGTAGATACGAGCAGTACTTC

d_gene: .
j_gene: TRBJ1-6
abundance: few
v_gene: TRBV6-5
CDR3aa: CASSRNAVDGTPLHF
CDR3nt: TGTGCCAGCAGCCGAAATGCGGTTGACGGGACACCCCTCCACTTT

d_gene: .
j_gene: TRBJ2-5
abundance: few
v_gene: TRBV9
CDR3aa: CASSVEGRGRETQYF
CDR3nt: TGTGCCAGCAGCGTAGAGGGCAGGGGCAGGGAGACCCAGTACTTC

d_gene: TRBD1
j_gene: TRBJ1-1
abundance: .
v_gene: TRBV18
CDR3aa: CASSPVQGEAFF
CDR3nt: TGTGCCAGCTCACCTGTACAGGGGGAAGCTTTCTTT

d_gene: TRBD2
j_gene: TRBJ2-3
abundance: .
v_gene: TRBV3-1/TRBV3-2
CDR3aa: CASSQSPYGSGGPTDTQYF
CDR3nt: TGTGCCAGCAGCCAATCCCCCTACGGGAGCGGGGGGCCCACAGATACGCAGTATTTT